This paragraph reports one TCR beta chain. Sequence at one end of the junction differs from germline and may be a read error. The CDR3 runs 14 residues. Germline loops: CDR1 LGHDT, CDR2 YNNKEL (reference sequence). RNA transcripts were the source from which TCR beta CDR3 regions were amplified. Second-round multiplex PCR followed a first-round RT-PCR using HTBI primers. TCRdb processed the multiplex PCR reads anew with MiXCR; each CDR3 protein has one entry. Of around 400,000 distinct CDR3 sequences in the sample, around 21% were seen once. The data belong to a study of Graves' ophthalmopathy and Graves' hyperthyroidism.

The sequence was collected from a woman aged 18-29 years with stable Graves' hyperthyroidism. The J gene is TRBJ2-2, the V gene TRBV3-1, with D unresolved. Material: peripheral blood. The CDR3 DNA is TGTGCCATCAGCCCCCTCGGGTCTTTGGGGGAGCTGTTTTTT. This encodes CAISPLGSLGELFF.